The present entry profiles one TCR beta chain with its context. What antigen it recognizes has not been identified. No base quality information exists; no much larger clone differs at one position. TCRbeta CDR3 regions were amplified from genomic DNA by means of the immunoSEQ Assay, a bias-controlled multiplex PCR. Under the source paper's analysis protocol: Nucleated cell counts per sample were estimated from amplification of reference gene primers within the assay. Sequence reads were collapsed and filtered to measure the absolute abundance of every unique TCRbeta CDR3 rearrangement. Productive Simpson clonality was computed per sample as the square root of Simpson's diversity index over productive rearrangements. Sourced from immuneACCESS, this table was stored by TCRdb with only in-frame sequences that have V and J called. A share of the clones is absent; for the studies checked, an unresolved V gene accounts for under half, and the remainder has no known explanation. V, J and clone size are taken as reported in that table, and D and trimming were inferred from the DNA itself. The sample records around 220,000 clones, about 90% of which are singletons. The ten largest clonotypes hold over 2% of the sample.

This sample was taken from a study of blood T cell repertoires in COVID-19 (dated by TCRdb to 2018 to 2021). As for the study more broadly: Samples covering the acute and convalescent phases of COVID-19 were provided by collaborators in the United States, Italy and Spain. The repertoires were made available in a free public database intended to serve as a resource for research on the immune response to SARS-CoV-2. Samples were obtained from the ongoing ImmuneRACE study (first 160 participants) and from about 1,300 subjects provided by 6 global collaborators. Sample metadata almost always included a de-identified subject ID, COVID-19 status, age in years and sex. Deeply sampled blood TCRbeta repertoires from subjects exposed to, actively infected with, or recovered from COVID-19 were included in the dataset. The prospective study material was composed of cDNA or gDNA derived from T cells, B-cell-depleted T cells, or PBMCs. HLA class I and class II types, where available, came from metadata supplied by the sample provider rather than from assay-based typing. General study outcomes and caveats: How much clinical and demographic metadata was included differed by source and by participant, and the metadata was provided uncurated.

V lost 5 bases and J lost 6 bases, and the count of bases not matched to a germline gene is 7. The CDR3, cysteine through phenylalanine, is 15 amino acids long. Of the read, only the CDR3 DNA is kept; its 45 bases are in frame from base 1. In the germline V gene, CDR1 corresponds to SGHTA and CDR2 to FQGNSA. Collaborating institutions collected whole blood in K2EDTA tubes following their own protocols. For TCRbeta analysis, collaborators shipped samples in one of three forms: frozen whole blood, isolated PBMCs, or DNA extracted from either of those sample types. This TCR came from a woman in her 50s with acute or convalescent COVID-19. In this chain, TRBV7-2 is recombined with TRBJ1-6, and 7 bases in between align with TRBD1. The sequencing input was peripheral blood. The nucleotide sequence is TGTGCCAGCAGCCAGAAGGGGGCAGGTAATTCACCCCTCCACTTT. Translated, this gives CASSQKGAGNSPLHF.